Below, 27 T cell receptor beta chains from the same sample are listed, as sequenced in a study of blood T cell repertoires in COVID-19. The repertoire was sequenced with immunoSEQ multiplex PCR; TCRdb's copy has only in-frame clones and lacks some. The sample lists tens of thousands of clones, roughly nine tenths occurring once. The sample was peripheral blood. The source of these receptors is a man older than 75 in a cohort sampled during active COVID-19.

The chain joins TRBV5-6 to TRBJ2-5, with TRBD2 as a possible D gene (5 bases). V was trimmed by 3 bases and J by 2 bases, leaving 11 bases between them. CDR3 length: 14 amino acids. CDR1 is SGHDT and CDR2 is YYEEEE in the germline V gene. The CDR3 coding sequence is TGTGCCAGCAGCTCAACGGGGAGTCAAGAGACCCAGTACTTC. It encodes CASSSTGSQETQYF.

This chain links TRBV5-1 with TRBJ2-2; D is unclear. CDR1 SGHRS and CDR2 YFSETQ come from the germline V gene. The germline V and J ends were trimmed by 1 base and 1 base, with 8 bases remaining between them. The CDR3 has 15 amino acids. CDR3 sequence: CASSLTSKNTGELFF. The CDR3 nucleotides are TGCGCCAGCAGCTTGACAAGTAAGAACACCGGGGAGCTGTTTTTT.

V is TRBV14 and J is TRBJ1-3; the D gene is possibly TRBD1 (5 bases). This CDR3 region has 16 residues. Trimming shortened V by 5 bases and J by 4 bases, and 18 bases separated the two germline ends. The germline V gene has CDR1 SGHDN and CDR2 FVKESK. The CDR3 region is CASSLGQLKGGNTIYF. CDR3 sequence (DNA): TGTGCCAGCAGCTTAGGACAACTAAAGGGAGGAAACACCATATATTTT.

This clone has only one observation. CDR3 in DNA: TGTGCCAGCAGGCCACCGGGAGCGGCTAACTATGGCTACACCTTC. It translates to CASRPPGAANYGYTF. The rearrangement links TRBV6-6 to TRBJ1-2; D unclear. Trimming cost V 6 bases and J 0 bases, with 14 bases left between them. Germline values: CDR1 MNHNY, CDR2 SVGAGI (reference sequence). The CDR3 has 15 residues.

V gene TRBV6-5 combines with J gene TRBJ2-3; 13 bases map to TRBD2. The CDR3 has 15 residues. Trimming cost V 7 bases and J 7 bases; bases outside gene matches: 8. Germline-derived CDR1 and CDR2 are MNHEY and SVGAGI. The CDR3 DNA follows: TGTGCCAGCACTTCCGCGGGACTAGCGGGGCATACGCAGTATTTT. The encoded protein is CASTSAGLAGHTQYF.

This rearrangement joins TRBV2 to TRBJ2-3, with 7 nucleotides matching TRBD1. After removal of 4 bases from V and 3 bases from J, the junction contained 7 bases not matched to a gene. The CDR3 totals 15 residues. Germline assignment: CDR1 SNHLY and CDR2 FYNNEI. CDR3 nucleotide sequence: TGTGCCAGCAGTGCGAGGGGGCGAGTAACAGATACGCAGTATTTT. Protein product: CASSARGRVTDTQYF.

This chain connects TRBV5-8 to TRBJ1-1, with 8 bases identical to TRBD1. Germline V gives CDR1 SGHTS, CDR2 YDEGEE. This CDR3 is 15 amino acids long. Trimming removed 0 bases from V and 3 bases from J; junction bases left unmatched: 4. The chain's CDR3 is CASSLATGVDTEAFF. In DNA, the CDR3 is TGTGCCAGCAGCTTGGCGACAGGGGTAGACACTGAAGCTTTCTTT.

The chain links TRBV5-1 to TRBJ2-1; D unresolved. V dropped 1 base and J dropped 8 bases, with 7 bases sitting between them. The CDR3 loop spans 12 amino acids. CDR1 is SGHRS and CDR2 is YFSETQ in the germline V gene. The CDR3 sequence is CASSLTTHEQFF. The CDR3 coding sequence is TGCGCCAGCAGCTTGACTACTCATGAGCAGTTCTTC.

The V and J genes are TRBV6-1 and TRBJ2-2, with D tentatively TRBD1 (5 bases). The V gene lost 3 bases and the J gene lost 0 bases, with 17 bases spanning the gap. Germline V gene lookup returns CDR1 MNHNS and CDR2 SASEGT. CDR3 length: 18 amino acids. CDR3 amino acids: CASSEQGNRFSNTGELFF. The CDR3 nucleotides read TGTGCCAGCAGTGAGCAGGGAAACCGTTTTTCGAACACCGGGGAGCTGTTTTTT.

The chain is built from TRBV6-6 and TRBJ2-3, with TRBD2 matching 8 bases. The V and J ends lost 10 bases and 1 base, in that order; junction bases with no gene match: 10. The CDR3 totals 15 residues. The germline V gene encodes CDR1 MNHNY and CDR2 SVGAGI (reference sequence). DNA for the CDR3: TGTGCCACGGTCGAGCGGGGGTCGGGCACAGATACGCAGTATTTT. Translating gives CATVERGSGTDTQYF.

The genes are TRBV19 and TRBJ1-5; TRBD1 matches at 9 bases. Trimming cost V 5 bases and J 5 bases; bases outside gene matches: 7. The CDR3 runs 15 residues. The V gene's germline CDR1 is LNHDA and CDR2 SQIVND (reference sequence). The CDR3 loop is CASSVPGQGHQPQHF. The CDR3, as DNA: TGTGCCAGTAGTGTTCCGGGACAGGGCCATCAGCCCCAGCATTTT.

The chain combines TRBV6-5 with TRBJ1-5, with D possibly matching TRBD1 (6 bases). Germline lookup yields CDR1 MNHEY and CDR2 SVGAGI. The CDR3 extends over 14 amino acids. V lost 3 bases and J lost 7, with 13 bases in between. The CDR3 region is CASSYGRGRQPQHF. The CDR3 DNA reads TGTGCCAGCAGTTATGGCAGGGGTAGGCAGCCCCAGCATTTT.

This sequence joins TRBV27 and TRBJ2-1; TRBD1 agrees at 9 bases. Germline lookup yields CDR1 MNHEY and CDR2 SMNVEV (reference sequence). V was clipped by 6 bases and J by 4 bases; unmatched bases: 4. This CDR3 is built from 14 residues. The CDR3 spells CASRTGGSYNEQFF. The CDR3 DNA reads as TGTGCCAGCAGGACAGGGGGATCTTACAATGAGCAGTTCTTC.

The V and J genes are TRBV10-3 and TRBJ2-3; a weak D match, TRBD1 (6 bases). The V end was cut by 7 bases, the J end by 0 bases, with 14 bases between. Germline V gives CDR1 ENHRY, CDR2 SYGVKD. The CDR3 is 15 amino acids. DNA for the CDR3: TGTGCCATCAAGCCTCCCGGGACAAGCACAGATACGCAGTATTTT. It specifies CAIKPPGTSTDTQYF.

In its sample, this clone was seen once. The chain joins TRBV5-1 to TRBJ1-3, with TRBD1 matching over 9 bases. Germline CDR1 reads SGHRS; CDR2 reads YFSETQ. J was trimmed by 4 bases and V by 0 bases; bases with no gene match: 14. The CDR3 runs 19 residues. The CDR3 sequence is CASSLGDRDTTVLGNTIYF. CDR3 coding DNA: TGCGCCAGCAGCTTGGGGGACAGGGATACTACGGTACTCGGAAACACCATATATTTT.

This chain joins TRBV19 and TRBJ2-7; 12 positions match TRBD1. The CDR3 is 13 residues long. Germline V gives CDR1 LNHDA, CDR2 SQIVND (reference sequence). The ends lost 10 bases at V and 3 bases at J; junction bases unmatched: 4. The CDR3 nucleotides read TGTGCCACGGGACAGGGGGCTCTCTACGAGCAGTACTTC. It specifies CATGQGALYEQYF.

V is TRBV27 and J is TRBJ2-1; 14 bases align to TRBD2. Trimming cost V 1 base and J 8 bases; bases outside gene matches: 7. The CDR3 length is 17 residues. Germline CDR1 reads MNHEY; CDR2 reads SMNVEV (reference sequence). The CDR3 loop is CASSLYRLAGGVDEQFF. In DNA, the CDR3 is TGTGCCAGCAGTTTATATCGACTAGCGGGGGGGGTCGATGAGCAGTTCTTC.

The chain's CDR3 is CATSRGDRGRRETQYF. The CDR3 bases are TGTGCCACCAGCAGAGGGGACAGGGGGCGTCGAGAGACCCAGTACTTC. The chain recombines TRBV15 with TRBJ2-5; 12 bases are shared with TRBD1. The CDR3 spans 16 residues. The V and J ends lost 1 base and 4 bases, in that order; junction bases with no gene match: 4. Germline assignment: CDR1 LNHNV and CDR2 YYDKDF (reference sequence).

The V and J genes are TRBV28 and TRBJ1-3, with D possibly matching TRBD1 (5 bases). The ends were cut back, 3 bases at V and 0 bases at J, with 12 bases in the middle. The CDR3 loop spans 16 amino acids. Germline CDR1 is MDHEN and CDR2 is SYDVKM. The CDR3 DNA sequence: TGTGCCAGCAGTTTGCTATCGGGGGACTCTGGAAACACCATATATTTT. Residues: CASSLLSGDSGNTIYF.

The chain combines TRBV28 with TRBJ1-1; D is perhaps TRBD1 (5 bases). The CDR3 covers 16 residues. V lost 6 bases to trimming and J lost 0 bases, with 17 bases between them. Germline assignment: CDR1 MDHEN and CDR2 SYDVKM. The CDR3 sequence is CASSPSGRTMNTEAFF. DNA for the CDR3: TGTGCCAGCAGCCCCTCTGGCAGGACAATGAACACTGAAGCTTTCTTT.

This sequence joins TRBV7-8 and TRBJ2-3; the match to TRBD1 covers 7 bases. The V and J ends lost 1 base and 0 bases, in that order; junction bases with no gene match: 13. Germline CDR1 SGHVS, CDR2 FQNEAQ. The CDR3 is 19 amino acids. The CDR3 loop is CASSLDDREKGFSTDTQYF. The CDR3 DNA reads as TGTGCCAGCAGCTTAGATGACAGGGAGAAGGGGTTTAGCACAGATACGCAGTATTTT.

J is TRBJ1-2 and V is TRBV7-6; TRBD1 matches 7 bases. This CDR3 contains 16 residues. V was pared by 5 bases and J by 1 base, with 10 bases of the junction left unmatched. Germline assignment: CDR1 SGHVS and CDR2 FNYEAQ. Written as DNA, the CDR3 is TGTGCCAGCAGCCTCGGAACAGGGGCGGGTAACTATGGCTACACCTTC. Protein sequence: CASSLGTGAGNYGYTF.

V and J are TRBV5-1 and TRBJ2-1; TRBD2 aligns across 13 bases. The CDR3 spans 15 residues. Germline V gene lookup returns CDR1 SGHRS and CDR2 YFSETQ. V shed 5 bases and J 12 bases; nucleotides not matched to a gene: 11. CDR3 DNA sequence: TGCGCCAGCAGTCTGGGGCGGACTAGCGGGGGACCGCAGTTCTTC. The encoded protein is CASSLGRTSGGPQFF.

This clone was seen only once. The CDR3 spells CASSPVGTDTQYF. DNA for the CDR3: TGTGCCAGCTCACCCGTAGGCACAGATACGCAGTATTTT. The chain combines TRBV18 with TRBJ2-3; D is undetermined. V was pared by 3 bases and J by 1 base, with 5 bases between. The germline V gene has CDR1 KGHSH and CDR2 LQKENI. The CDR3 totals 13 residues.

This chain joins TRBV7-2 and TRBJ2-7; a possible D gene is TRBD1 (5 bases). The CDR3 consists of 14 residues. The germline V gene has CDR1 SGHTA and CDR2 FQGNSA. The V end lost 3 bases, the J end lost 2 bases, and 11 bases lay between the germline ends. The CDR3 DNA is TGTGCCAGCAGCTTCCCGGGCAGGGCCTACGAGCAGTACTTC. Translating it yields CASSFPGRAYEQYF.

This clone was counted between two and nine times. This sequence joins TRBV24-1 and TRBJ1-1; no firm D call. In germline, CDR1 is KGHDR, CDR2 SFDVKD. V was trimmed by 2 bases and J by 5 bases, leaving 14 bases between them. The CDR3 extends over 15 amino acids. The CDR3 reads CATSDSEGGRTEAFF. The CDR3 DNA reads TGTGCCACCAGTGATTCAGAGGGTGGGAGGACTGAAGCTTTCTTT.

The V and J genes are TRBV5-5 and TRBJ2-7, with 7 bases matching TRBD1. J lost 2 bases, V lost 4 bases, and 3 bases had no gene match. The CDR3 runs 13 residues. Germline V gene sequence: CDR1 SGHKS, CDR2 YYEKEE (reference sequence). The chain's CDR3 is CASSPGTAYEQYF. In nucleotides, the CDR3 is TGTGCCAGCAGCCCGGGGACAGCCTACGAGCAGTACTTC.